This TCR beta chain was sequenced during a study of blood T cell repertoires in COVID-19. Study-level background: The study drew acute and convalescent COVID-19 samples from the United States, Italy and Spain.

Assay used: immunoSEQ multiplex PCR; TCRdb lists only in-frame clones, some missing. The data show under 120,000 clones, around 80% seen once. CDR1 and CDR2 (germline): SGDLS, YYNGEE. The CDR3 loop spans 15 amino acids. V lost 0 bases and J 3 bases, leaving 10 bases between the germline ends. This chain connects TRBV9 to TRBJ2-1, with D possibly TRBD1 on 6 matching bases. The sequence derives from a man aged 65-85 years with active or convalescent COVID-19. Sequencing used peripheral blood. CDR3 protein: CASSVVQGNYNEQFF. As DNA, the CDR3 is TGTGCCAGCAGCGTAGTACAGGGTAACTACAATGAGCAGTTCTTC. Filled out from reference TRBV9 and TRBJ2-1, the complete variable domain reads DSGVTQTPKHLITATGQRVTLRCSPRSGDLSVYWYQQSLDQGLQFLIQYYNGEERAKGNILERFSAQQFPDLHSELNLSSLELGDSALYFCASSVVQGNYNEQFFGPGTRLTVL.